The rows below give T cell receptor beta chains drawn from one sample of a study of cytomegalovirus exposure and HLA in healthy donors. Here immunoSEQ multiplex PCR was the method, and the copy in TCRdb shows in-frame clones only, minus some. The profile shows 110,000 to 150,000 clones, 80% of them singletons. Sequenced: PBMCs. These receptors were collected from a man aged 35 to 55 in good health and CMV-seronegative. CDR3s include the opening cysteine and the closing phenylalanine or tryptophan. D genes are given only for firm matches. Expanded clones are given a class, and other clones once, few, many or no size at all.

CDR3 DNA: TGTGCCAGCAGCCGGACATTCATAGAGACCCAGTACTTC
CDR3 protein: CASSRTFIETQYF
D gene: .
clone size: few
J gene: TRBJ2-5
V gene: TRBV11-2

CDR3 DNA: TGTGCCAGCAGTCGGGGGGGCCAAGAGACCCAGTACTTC
CDR3 protein: CASSRGGQETQYF
D gene: TRBD2
clone size: .
J gene: TRBJ2-5
V gene: TRBV2

CDR3 DNA: TGCGCCAGCAGCCTCCAGGGCTCTGGGGCCAACGTCCTGACTTTC
CDR3 protein: CASSLQGSGANVLTF
D gene: .
clone size: .
J gene: TRBJ2-6
V gene: TRBV4-3

CDR3 DNA: TGTGCCGGGACAGGGGGTAACACAGATACGCAGTATTTT
CDR3 protein: CAGTGGNTDTQYF
D gene: TRBD1
clone size: .
J gene: TRBJ2-3
V gene: TRBV2

CDR3 DNA: TGTGCCAGCAGCTTGCCCCCATCAGGGGTGGGGACTGAAGCTTTCTTT
CDR3 protein: CASSLPPSGVGTEAFF
D gene: .
clone size: .
J gene: TRBJ1-1
V gene: TRBV5-4

CDR3 DNA: TGCGCCAGCAGGCCCTATACGGGGTCTAGCACAGATACGCAGTATTTT
CDR3 protein: CASRPYTGSSTDTQYF
D gene: .
clone size: few
J gene: TRBJ2-3
V gene: TRBV5-1

CDR3 DNA: TGTGCCAGCAGTCCAGGACTAGCGGGGATTGCAGATACGCAGTATTTT
CDR3 protein: CASSPGLAGIADTQYF
D gene: TRBD2
clone size: few
J gene: TRBJ2-3
V gene: TRBV6-6

CDR3 DNA: TGTGCCAGCAGCTTAAGGGACCTCGGGGGCACCGGGGAGCTGTTTTTT
CDR3 protein: CASSLRDLGGTGELFF
D gene: .
clone size: .
J gene: TRBJ2-2
V gene: TRBV7-9

CDR3 DNA: TGTGCCAGCAGCCCTGACAGGGGGGTTACCTTC
CDR3 protein: CASSPDRGVTF
D gene: TRBD1
clone size: .
J gene: TRBJ1-2
V gene: TRBV27

CDR3 DNA: TGTGCCAGCAGCTTGGAAGGGACAACCCAGTACTTC
CDR3 protein: CASSLEGTTQYF
D gene: .
clone size: .
J gene: TRBJ2-5
V gene: TRBV7-9

CDR3 DNA: TGTGCCAGCAGCCCTTTCGGGACTAGCGCTACGGATGAGCAGTTCTTC
CDR3 protein: CASSPFGTSATDEQFF
D gene: TRBD2
clone size: .
J gene: TRBJ2-1
V gene: TRBV28

CDR3 DNA: TGCGCCAGCAGCTTGGAACGCCTAACCTCCTACGAGCAGTACTTC
CDR3 protein: CASSLERLTSYEQYF
D gene: .
clone size: .
J gene: TRBJ2-7
V gene: TRBV5-1

CDR3 DNA: TGTGCCAGCAGTTACCCGGGACTGCCCTACAATGAGCAGTTCTTC
CDR3 protein: CASSYPGLPYNEQFF
D gene: .
clone size: .
J gene: TRBJ2-1
V gene: TRBV6-5